This is a list of T cell receptor beta chains from one sample in a study of T cell repertoires in cytomegalovirus infection. From the reads, TCRdb called clonotypes with MiXCR, one entry per CDR3 protein. The table shows 630,000 or so distinct CDR3 sequences, with more than 20% occurring only once. Material for sequencing was CD8+ T cells from PBMCs. Source of these receptors: a human donor in good health (CMV status not recorded). Some clones in this sample may be carry-over from other donors' samples. The CDR3 runs from the conserved cysteine through the conserved F or W. A D gene is named only where the DNA matches it firmly. Some rows have no size entry. The others give once, few or many, or a class for an expanded clone.

J	D	size	V	DNA	CDR3
TRBJ2-2	TRBD1	NA	TRBV7-4	TGTGCCAGCAGGGGACGGGACAGCTCGAACACCGGGGAGCTGTTTTTT	CASRGRDSSNTGELFF
TRBJ2-5	NA	NA	TRBV6-8	TGTGCCAGCAGTTTGTGGACTGGGGAGACCCAGTACTTC	CASSLWTGETQYF
TRBJ2-7	NA	NA	TRBV20-1	TGCAGTGCTAGGGGGGGGCACCGGTTAACCGGTGAGCAGTACTTC	CSARGGHRLTGEQYF
TRBJ2-1	NA	few	TRBV11-2	TGTGCCAGCAGCTTAAGGCCCGGGGACCGGTTGGGTGAGCAGTTCTTC	CASSLRPGDRLGEQFF
TRBJ2-5	NA	few	TRBV7-6	TGTGCCAGCAGCTTAGTACACAGGCCCCTGGAATATGAAGAGACCCAGTACTTC	CASSLVHRPLEYEETQYF
TRBJ2-5	NA	many	TRBV7-8	TGTGCCAGCAGCTTGGGGCTCGGAGAGACCCAGTACTTC	CASSLGLGETQYF
TRBJ2-1	NA	NA	TRBV7-9	TGTGCCAGCAGCTCCAACCCCAGAGACCTTAGCTCCTACAATGAACAGTTCTTC	CASSSNPRDLSSYNEQFF
TRBJ2-1	TRBD2	NA	TRBV9	TGTGCCAGCAGCGGACCGGGACTAGCGGGCGGCGGCGAGCAGTTCTTC	CASSGPGLAGGGEQFF
TRBJ1-1	NA	many	TRBV2	TGTGCCAGCAGTTACGAGCTAATGAACACTGAAGCTTTCTTT	CASSYELMNTEAFF
TRBJ1-1	NA	NA	TRBV5-1	TGCGCCAGCAGCTTGGGGGTGGAGGAAACTTTCTTT	CASSLGVEETFF
TRBJ2-1	NA	NA	TRBV7-8	TGTGCCAGCGGCCCAAAGGGCAATGAGCAGTTCTTC	CASGPKGNEQFF
TRBJ2-5	NA	few	TRBV20-1	TGCAGTGCCCCCCGTCCGTGGACAGCGGGGTGGCAAGAGACCCAGTACTTC	CSAPRPWTAGWQETQYF
TRBJ1-6	TRBD1	NA	TRBV5-1	TGCGCCAGCAGCTTTGGTACAGGGGACTCACCCCTCCACTTT	CASSFGTGDSPLHF
TRBJ2-2	NA	many	TRBV11-2	TGTGCCAGCAGGTTTAAAGGGGCGCAGTCGAACACCGGGGAGCTGTTTTTT	CASRFKGAQSNTGELFF
TRBJ1-5	NA	NA	TRBV23-1	TGCGCCAGCAGTCAAATCCCCCGAAATCAGCCCCAGCATTTT	CASSQIPRNQPQHF
TRBJ2-5	NA	many	TRBV6-5	TGTGCCAGCAGCTACGGGGGGCGAGAGACCCAGTACTTC	CASSYGGRETQYF